A few counts support the clone carrying this TCR beta chain. The target antigen is unknown. TCRdb analysed the 5' RACE reads with MiXCR anew, one entry per CDR3 protein. The sample holds 150,000 to 200,000 distinct CDR3 sequences; around 10% are singletons and the top ten take approximately 3.4%. The source of the sample is a study of T-cell memory formation after mild COVID-19. Findings and limits, study-wide: In pre-infection memory, a portion of responding clones appeared, which suggested that cross-reactive memory joined.

CDR1 is SGHRS, CDR2 YFSETQ, per germline. The CDR3 totals 13 residues. V dropped 4 bases and J dropped 4 bases, with 11 bases sitting between them. This chain uses TRBV5-1 with TRBJ1-2, with unresolved D. The origin of this receptor is a man aged 18 to 29 who had mild COVID-19 (a few samples of this study predate the infection). Cell type and time point are not known. Specimen: PBMCs or a T cell subset sorted from them (not recorded which). In DNA form, the CDR3 reads TGCGCCAGCAGCGTGGACGGGGTCTATGGCTACACCTTC. Its translation: CASSVDGVYGYTF.